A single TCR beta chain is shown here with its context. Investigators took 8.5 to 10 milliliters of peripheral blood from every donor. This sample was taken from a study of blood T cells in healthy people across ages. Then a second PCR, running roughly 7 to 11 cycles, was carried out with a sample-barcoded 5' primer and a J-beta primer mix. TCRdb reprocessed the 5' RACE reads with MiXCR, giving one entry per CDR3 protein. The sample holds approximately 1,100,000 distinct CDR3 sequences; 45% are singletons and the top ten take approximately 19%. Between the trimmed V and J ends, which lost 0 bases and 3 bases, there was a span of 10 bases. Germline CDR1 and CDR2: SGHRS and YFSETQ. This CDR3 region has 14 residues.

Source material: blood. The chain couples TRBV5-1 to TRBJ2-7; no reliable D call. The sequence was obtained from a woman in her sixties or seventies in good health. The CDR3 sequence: CASSLEPSHYEQYF. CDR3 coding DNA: TGCGCCAGCAGCTTGGAGCCCAGCCACTACGAGCAGTACTTC. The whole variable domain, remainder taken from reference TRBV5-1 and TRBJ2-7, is KAGVTQTPRYLIKTRGQQVTLSCSPISGHRSVSWYQQTPGQGLQFLFEYFSETQRNKGNFPGRFSGRQFSNSRSEMNVSTLELGDSALYLCASSLEPSHYEQYFGPGTRLTVT.